The present TCR beta chain was sequenced within a study of blood T cell repertoires in COVID-19. Data came from immunoSEQ multiplex PCR; TCRdb stores just in-frame clones and leaves some out. The sample yields about 300,000 clones, roughly 80% seen once. Germline V lookup: CDR1 LNHNV, CDR2 YYDKDF (reference sequence). V lost 3 bases and J 5 bases, leaving 10 bases between the germline ends. The CDR3 loop spans 13 amino acids. Sequencing input: peripheral blood. This clonotype was sampled from a woman aged 45-65 years who had recovered from COVID-19. V is TRBV15 and J is TRBJ1-2; D is undetermined. CDR3 region: CATSSPAGYGYTF. DNA of the CDR3: TGTGCCACCAGCAGCCCGGCCGGGTATGGCTACACCTTC.